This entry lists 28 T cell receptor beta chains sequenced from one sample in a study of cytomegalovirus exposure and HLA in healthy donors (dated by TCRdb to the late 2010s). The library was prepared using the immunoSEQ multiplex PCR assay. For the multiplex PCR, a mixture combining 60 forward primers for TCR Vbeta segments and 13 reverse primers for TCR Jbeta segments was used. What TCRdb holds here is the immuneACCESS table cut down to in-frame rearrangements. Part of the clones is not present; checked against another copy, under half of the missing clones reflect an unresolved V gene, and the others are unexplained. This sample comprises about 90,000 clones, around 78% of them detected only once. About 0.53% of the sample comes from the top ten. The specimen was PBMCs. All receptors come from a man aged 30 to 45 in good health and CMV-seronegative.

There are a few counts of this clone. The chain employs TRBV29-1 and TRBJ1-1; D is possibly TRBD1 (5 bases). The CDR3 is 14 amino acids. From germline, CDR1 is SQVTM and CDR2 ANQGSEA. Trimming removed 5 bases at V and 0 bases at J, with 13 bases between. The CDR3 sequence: CSVRGDSMNTEAFF. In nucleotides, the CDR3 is TGCAGCGTTCGGGGGGATTCCATGAACACTGAAGCTTTCTTT.

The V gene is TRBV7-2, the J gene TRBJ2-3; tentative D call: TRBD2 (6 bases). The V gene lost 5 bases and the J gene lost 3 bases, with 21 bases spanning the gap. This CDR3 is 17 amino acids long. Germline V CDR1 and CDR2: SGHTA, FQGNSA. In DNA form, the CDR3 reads TGTGCCAGCAGCCCACGCAGGTTACTAGCTTTTACAGATACGCAGTATTTT. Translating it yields CASSPRRLLAFTDTQYF.

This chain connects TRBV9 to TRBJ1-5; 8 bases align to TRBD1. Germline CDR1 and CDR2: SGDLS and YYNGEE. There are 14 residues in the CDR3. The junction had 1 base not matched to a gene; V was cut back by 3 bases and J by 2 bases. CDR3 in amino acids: CASSAGGGNQPQHF. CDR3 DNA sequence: TGTGCCAGCAGCGCAGGGGGCGGCAATCAGCCCCAGCATTTT.

The CDR3 sequence: CASSALAGDYNEQFF. In DNA, the CDR3 is TGTGCCAGCAGCGCCCTAGCGGGAGACTACAATGAGCAGTTCTTC. The chain links TRBV11-2 to TRBJ2-1, with TRBD2 matching 10 bases. The CDR3 runs 15 residues. Germline trimming cut 5 bases from V and 3 bases from J; bases unmatched to any gene: 4. CDR1 and CDR2 from the germline V gene are SGHAT and FQNNGV. The variable domain in full, with the rest retrieved from reference TRBV11-2 and TRBJ2-1, is EAGVAQSPRYKIIEKRQSVAFWCNPISGHATLYWYQQILGQGPKLLIQFQNNGVVDDSQLPKDRFSAERLKGVDSTLKIQPAKLEDSAVYLCASSALAGDYNEQFFGPGTRLTVL.

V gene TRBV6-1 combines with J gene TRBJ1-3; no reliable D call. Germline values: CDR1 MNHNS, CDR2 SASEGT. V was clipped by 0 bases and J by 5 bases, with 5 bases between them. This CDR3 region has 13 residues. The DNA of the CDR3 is TGTGCCAGCAGTGAAGCCCTTAGAAACACCATATATTTT. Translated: CASSEALRNTIYF.

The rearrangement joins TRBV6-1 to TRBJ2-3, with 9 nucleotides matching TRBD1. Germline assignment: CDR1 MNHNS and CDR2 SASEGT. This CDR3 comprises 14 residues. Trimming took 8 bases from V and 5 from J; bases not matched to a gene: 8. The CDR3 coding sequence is TGTGCCAGCGCCGACAGGGGGTATGGAGATACGCAGTATTTT. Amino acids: CASADRGYGDTQYF.

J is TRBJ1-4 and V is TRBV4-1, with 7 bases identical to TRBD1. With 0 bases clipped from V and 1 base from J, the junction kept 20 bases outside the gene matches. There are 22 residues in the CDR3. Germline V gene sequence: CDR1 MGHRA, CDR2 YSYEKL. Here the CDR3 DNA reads TGCGCCAGCAGCCAAGAAGGGGGCTTTAGGGCTGTTGATTTTTTAACTAATGAAAAACTGTTTTTT. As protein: CASSQEGGFRAVDFLTNEKLFF.

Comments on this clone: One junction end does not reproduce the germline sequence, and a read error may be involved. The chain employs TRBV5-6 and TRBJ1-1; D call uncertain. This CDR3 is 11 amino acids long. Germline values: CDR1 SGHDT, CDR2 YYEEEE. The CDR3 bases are TGTGCCAGCAGCAGTTCCCCCATGGCCCAGTTT. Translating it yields CASSSSPMAQF.

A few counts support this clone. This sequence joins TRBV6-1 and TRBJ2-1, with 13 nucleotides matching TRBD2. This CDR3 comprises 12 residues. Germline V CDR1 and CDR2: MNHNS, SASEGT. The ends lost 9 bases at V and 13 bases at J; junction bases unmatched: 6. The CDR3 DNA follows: TGTGCCAGTTTGGGACTAGCGGGACCCCAGTTCTTC. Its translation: CASLGLAGPQFF.

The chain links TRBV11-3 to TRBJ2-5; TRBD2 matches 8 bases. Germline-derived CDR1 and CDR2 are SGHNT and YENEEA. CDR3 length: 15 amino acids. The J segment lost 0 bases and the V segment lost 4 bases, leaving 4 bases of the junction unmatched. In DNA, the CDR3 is TGTGCCAGCAGCTACTTAGCGGGGTACCAAGAGACCCAGTACTTC. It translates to CASSYLAGYQETQYF.

The CDR3 is CASSIGGSGNTIYF. CDR3 sequence (DNA): TGTGCCAGCAGTATCGGGGGGTCTGGAAACACCATATATTTT. The chain uses TRBV27 and TRBJ1-3, with a possible D match to TRBD1 (5 bases). Looked up from germline, CDR1 is MNHEY and CDR2 is SMNVEV (reference sequence). There are 14 residues in the CDR3. V was pared by 5 bases and J by 1 base, with 9 bases between.

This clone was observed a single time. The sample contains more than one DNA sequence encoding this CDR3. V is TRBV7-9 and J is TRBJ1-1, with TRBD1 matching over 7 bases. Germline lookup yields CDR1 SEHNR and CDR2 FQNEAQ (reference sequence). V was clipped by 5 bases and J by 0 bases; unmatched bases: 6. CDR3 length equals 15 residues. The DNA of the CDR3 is TGTGCCAGCAGCGCGCGACAGGGAATGAACACTGAAGCTTTCTTT. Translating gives CASSARQGMNTEAFF. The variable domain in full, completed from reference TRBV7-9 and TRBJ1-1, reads DTGVSQNPRHKITKRGQNVTFRCDPISEHNRLYWYRQTLGQGPEFLTYFQNEAQLEKSRLLSDRFSAERPKGSFSTLEIQRTEQGDSAMYLCASSARQGMNTEAFFGQGTRLTVV.

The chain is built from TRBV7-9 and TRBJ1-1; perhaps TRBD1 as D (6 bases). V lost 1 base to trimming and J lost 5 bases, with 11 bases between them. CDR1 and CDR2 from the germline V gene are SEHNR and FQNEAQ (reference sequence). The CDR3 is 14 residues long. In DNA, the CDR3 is TGTGCCAGCAGCTTAGTGGCAGGGGAAACTGAAGCTTTCTTT. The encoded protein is CASSLVAGETEAFF.

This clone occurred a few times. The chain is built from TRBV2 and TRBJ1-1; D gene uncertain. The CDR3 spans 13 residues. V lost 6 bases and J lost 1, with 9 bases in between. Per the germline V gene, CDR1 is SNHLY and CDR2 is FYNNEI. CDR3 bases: TGTGCCAGCAGATTGAACAGGAACACTGAAGCTTTCTTT. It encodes CASRLNRNTEAFF. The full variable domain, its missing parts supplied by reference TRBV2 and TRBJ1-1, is EPEVTQTPSHQVTQMGQEVILRCVPISNHLYFYWYRQILGQKVEFLVSFYNNEISEKSEIFDDQFSVERPDGSNFTLKIRSTKLEDSAMYFCASRLNRNTEAFFGQGTRLTVV.

The CDR3 sequence: CASSSTGQGTEAFF. CDR3 DNA sequence: TGCGCCAGCAGCTCGACAGGGCAGGGCACTGAAGCTTTCTTT. The chain is built from TRBV5-1 and TRBJ1-1; 7 bases match TRBD1. The CDR3 consists of 14 residues. V shed 3 bases and J 4 bases; nucleotides not matched to a gene: 6. The germline V gene has CDR1 SGHRS and CDR2 YFSETQ.

CDR3: CASSLGQGATNEKLFF. CDR3 bases: TGTGCCAGCAGCTTAGGACAGGGGGCTACTAATGAAAAACTGTTTTTT. The genes are TRBV7-9 and TRBJ1-4, with 10 nucleotides matching TRBD1. CDR1 and CDR2 from the germline V gene are SEHNR and FQNEAQ (reference sequence). The CDR3 contains 16 residues. V gave up 1 base and J gave up 2 bases; unmatched junction bases: 1.

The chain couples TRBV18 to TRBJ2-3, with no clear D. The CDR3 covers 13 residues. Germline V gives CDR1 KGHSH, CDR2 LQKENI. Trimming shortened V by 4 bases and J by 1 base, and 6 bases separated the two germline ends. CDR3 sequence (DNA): TGTGCCAGCTCACGGGCTGGCACAGATACGCAGTATTTT. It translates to CASSRAGTDTQYF.

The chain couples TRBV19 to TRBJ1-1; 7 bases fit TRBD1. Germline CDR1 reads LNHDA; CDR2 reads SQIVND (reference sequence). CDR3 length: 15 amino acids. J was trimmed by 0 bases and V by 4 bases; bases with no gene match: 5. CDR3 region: CASSKGQVVNTEAFF. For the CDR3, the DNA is TGTGCCAGTAGTAAAGGACAGGTAGTGAACACTGAAGCTTTCTTT.

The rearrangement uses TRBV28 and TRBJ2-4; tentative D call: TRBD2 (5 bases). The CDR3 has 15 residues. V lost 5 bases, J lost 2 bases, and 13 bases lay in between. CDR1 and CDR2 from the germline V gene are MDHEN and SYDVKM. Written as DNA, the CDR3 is TGTGCCAGCAGTCCCCTATCGGGGACCAAAAACATTCAGTACTTC. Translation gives CASSPLSGTKNIQYF. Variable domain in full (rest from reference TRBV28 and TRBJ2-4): DVKVTQSSRYLVKRTGEKVFLECVQDMDHENMFWYRQDPGLGLRLIYFSYDVKMKEKGDIPEGYSVSREKKERFSLILESASTNQTSMYLCASSPLSGTKNIQYFGAGTRLSVL.

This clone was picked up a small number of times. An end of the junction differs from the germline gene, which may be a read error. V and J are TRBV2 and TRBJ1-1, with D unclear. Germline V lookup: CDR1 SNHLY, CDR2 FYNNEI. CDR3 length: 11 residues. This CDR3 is CASCRNAEAFF. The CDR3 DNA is TGTGCCAGCTGCAGGAACGCTGAAGCTTTCTTT.

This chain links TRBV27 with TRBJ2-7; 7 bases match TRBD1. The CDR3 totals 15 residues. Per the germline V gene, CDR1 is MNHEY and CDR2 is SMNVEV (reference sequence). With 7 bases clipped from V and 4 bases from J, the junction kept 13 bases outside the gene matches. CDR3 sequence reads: CASKLGTANLYEQYF. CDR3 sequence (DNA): TGTGCCAGCAAACTTGGGACAGCAAATTTGTACGAGCAGTACTTC.

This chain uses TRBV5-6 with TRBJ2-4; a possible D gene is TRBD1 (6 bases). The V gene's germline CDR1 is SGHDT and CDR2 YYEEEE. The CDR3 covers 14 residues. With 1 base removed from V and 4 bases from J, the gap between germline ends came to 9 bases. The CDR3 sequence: CASSLRQAKNIQYF. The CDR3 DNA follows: TGTGCCAGCAGCTTGCGACAGGCTAAAAACATTCAGTACTTC. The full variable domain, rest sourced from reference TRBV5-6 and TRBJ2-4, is DAGVTQSPTHLIKTRGQQVTLRCSPKSGHDTVSWYQQALGQGPQFIFQYYEEEERQRGNFPDRFSGHQFPNYSSELNVNALLLGDSALYLCASSLRQAKNIQYFGAGTRLSVL.

The CDR3 loop is CASSQGGNTEAFF. Here the CDR3 DNA reads TGTGCCAGCTCACAGGGAGGGAACACTGAAGCTTTCTTT. This sequence joins TRBV18 and TRBJ1-1; D gene uncertain. The germline V gene encodes CDR1 KGHSH and CDR2 LQKENI. The CDR3 extends over 13 amino acids. Deletions cut 4 bases from V and 1 base from J, with 7 bases between.

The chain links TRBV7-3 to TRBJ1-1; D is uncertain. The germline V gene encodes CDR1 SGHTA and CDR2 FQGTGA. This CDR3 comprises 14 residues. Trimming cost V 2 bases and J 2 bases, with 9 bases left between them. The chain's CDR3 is CASSLYGGNTEAFF. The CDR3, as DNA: TGTGCCAGCAGCTTATACGGAGGTAACACTGAAGCTTTCTTT.

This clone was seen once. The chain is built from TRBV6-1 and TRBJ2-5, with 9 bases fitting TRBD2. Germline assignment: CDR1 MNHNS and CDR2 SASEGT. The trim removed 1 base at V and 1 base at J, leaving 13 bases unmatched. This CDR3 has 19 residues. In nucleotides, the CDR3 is TGTGCCAGCAGTGAAGACAGTGGGGGTAGCGGGGGCCCCCAAGAGACCCAGTACTTC. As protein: CASSEDSGGSGGPQETQYF.

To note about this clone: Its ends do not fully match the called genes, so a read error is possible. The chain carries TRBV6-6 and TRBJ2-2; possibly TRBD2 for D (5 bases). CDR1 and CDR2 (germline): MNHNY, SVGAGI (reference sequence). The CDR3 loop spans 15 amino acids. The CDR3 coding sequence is TGTGCCAGCAGTGACTCGTCACTACTAGCCGGGGAGCTGTTTTTT. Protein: CASSDSSLLAGELFF.

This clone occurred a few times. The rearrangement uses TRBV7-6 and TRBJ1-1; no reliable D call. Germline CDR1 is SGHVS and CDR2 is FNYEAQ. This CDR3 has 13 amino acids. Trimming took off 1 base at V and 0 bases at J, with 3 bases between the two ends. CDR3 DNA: TGTGCCAGCAGCTTAGACATGAACACTGAAGCTTTCTTT. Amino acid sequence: CASSLDMNTEAFF.

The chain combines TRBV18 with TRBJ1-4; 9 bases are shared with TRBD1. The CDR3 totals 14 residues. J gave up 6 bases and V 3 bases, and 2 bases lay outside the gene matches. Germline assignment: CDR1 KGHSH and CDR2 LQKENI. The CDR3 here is CASSPGQGDEKLFF. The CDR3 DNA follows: TGTGCCAGCTCACCGGGACAGGGTGATGAAAAACTGTTTTTT.